This T cell receptor beta chain stems from a study of T cell responses to AZD1222 COVID-19 vaccine. This clone was seen only once. Its antigen is unknown. V was cut by 1 base and J by 5 bases, with 13 bases left in between. The CDR3 extends over 16 amino acids. The V gene's germline CDR1 is SGHNT and CDR2 YYREEE (reference sequence). Here immunoSEQ multiplex PCR was the method, and the copy in TCRdb shows in-frame clones only, minus some. This repertoire shows nearly 95,000 clones, around 90% found once; its top ten account for approximately 9.1%. General observations from the study: At 160-218 and 743-854, vaccine-associated CD4 TCRs were dominant, and they spanned spike. Repertoire samples came only from after the peak T cell response. Clonal diversity was possibly underestimated; the donors were predominantly white British and more often female.

The sequence was obtained from an adult in good health. J is TRBJ1-6 and V is TRBV5-4; D not resolved. This sample comprised peripheral blood, obtained on day 0 of AZD1222 vaccination. CDR3 sequence: CASSLSPPGNNSPLHF. CDR3 in DNA: TGTGCCAGCAGCTTGTCCCCTCCCGGGAATAATTCACCCCTCCACTTT.